These T cell receptor beta chains were read from a single sample in a study of blood T cell repertoires in COVID-19. Sequencing was performed with immunoSEQ multiplex PCR; in TCRdb, only in-frame clones are kept and a portion is missing. The table records roughly 150,000 clones, 75% to 90% of them present only once. The sequenced sample consisted of PBMCs or T cells enriched from blood (not recorded which). Source of these receptors: a man in his forties or fifties who had recovered from COVID-19. CDR3s include the opening cysteine and the closing phenylalanine or tryptophan. The D gene is left open where the match is weak. Clone size is not always given. Where it is, it says once, few, many or a class for expanded clones.

NA | TRBJ1-2 | TRBV18 | NA | CASSPTGEVYGYTF | TGTGCCAGCTCACCGACCGGGGAAGTCTATGGCTACACCTTC
NA | TRBJ1-1 | TRBV7-3 | NA | CASSLIGHLEAFF | TGTGCCAGCAGCTTAATCGGACACCTTGAAGCTTTCTTT
NA | TRBJ2-1 | TRBV4-2 | NA | CASSRTLITGQSSYNEQFF | TGTGCCAGCAGCCGGACACTTATAACTGGGCAGAGCTCCTACAATGAGCAGTTCTTC
NA | TRBJ1-5 | TRBV28 | NA | CASSFIDSPKGPQHF | TGTGCCAGCAGTTTCATCGACAGCCCCAAGGGGCCCCAGCATTTT
NA | TRBJ1-2 | TRBV28 | few | CASSSADTDGGGRYTF | TGTGCCAGCAGTTCAGCTGACACCGACGGGGGAGGTCGCTACACCTTC
TRBD1 | TRBJ2-3 | TRBV11-2 | NA | CASSRGQGTSTDTQYF | TGTGCCAGCAGCCGAGGACAGGGCACCAGCACAGATACGCAGTATTTT
NA | TRBJ1-6 | TRBV6-1 | NA | CASSEAWQALYNSPLHF | TGTGCCAGCAGTGAAGCGTGGCAGGCCCTCTATAATTCACCCCTCCACTTT
NA | TRBJ2-3 | TRBV25-1 | once | CASTLEDTQYF | TGTGCCAGCACCCTAGAGGATACGCAGTATTTT
NA | TRBJ2-5 | TRBV5-1 | NA | CASSSEGYDFAETQYF | TGCGCCAGCAGCTCCGAGGGCTACGACTTCGCGGAGACCCAGTACTTC
NA | TRBJ2-5 | TRBV7-2 | NA | CASSLAGRQETQYF | TGTGCCAGCAGCTTAGCGGGCAGGCAAGAGACCCAGTACTTC
TRBD1 | TRBJ1-2 | TRBV2 | NA | CASSGDRGRYGYTF | TGTGCCAGCAGTGGGGACAGGGGGCGATATGGCTACACCTTC
TRBD2 | TRBJ2-3 | TRBV7-3 | NA | CASSAGTSDTQYF | TGTGCCAGCAGCGCGGGGACTAGCGATACGCAGTATTTT
NA | TRBJ1-5 | TRBV18 | NA | CASSPRGDYSNQPQHF | TGTGCCAGCTCACCACGGGGAGACTATAGCAATCAGCCCCAGCATTTT
TRBD1 | TRBJ2-1 | TRBV19 | NA | CASSIDPGGNEQFF | TGTGCCAGTAGTATAGATCCAGGGGGCAATGAGCAGTTCTTC
NA | TRBJ1-1 | TRBV28 | NA | CASSLGALQQGQLWKNTEAFF | TGTGCCAGCAGTTTGGGGGCCCTACAACAAGGACAGCTCTGGAAGAACACTGAAGCTTTCTTT
TRBD1 | TRBJ1-2 | TRBV28 | NA | CASSPDPTGGLYGYTF | TGTGCCAGCAGTCCCGACCCGACAGGGGGCCTCTATGGCTACACCTTC
NA | TRBJ1-1 | TRBV7-2 | NA | CASSLVHRDTEAFF | TGTGCCAGCAGCTTAGTTCACCGAGACACTGAAGCTTTCTTT
NA | TRBJ2-7 | TRBV27 | NA | CASSLRQGGEEQYF | TGTGCCAGCAGTTTAAGGCAGGGTGGGGAAGAGCAGTACTTC
NA | TRBJ2-5 | TRBV11-2 | NA | CASSLFPDGGQETQYF | TGTGCCAGCAGCTTATTTCCTGACGGGGGCCAAGAGACCCAGTACTTC
TRBD1 | TRBJ1-2 | TRBV6-4 | NA | CASSQGASGGYTF | TGTGCCAGCTCACAGGGGGCATCGGGTGGCTACACCTTC
NA | TRBJ2-2 | TRBV5-1 | NA | CASGLGLFVTGELFF | TGCGCCAGCGGGCTCGGACTTTTTGTCACCGGGGAGCTGTTTTTT
NA | TRBJ2-4 | TRBV2 | once | CASMNGAAKNIQYF | TGTGCCAGCATGAATGGGGCAGCCAAAAACATTCAGTACTTC
NA | TRBJ1-1 | TRBV3-1/TRBV3-2 | NA | CASSQGTRNTEAFF | TGTGCCAGCAGCCAAGGTACCAGGAACACTGAAGCTTTCTTT
NA | TRBJ1-1 | TRBV6-5 | NA | CASSTRRDTEAFF | TGTGCCAGCAGCACCAGACGGGACACTGAAGCTTTCTTT
NA | TRBJ2-5 | TRBV11-2 | NA | CASSLKRRGAWETQYF | TGTGCCAGCAGCTTGAAGCGTCGGGGGGCATGGGAGACCCAGTACTTC
TRBD2 | TRBJ2-5 | TRBV30 | once | CAWSVLAETQYF | TGTGCCTGGAGTGTACTAGCGGAGACCCAGTACTTC